The 16 T cell receptor beta chains reported below all come from one sample, sequenced in a study of blood T cell repertoires in COVID-19. Assay: immunoSEQ multiplex PCR; the TCRdb copy retains only in-frame clones and omits some. Of roughly 120,000 clones in the sample, 60% to 80% are singletons; the top ten hold 16%. Specimen: peripheral blood. The receptors derive from a woman older than 75 with active or convalescent COVID-19.

The chain uses TRBV5-1 and TRBJ2-7, with TRBD1 matching 8 bases. J lost 0 bases, V lost 5 bases, and 7 bases had no gene match. This CDR3 has 15 amino acids. The germline CDR1 and CDR2 sequences are SGHRS and YFSETQ. The CDR3, as DNA: TGCGCCAGCAGGGGGACCGGGACAGGCTCCTACGAGCAGTACTTC. This codes for CASRGTGTGSYEQYF.

This clone was recorded a few times. This sequence joins TRBV4-1 and TRBJ2-1, with 10 bases that match TRBD2. CDR1 and CDR2 from the germline V gene are MGHRA and YSYEKL. V shed 0 bases and J 8 bases; nucleotides not matched to a gene: 7. The CDR3 runs to 16 residues. The DNA of the CDR3 is TGCGCCAGCAGCCAAGATGGGGCTAGCGGGGGAGATGAGCAGTTCTTC. Translating gives CASSQDGASGGDEQFF.

The chain uses TRBV9 and TRBJ2-2; D is unclear. Germline CDR1 SGDLS, CDR2 YYNGEE. V lost 0 bases to trimming and J lost 7 bases, with 4 bases between them. This CDR3 is built from 12 residues. CDR3 sequence: CASSVERGELFF. The CDR3 bases are TGTGCCAGCAGCGTAGAGCGCGGGGAGCTGTTTTTT.

The rearrangement uses TRBV10-3 and TRBJ2-7; a possible D gene is TRBD1 (6 bases). The CDR3 length is 15 residues. The V end was cut by 0 bases, the J end by 7 bases, with 16 bases between. Germline V gene sequence: CDR1 ENHRY, CDR2 SYGVKD. The CDR3 sequence: CAISESRAPGEEQYF. CDR3 sequence (DNA): TGTGCCATCAGTGAGTCTCGGGCGCCAGGGGAGGAGCAGTACTTC.

The chain has TRBV7-9 and TRBJ2-5; TRBD1 aligns across 9 bases. The J segment lost 3 bases and the V segment lost 5 bases, leaving 7 bases of the junction unmatched. This CDR3 region has 15 residues. Germline V gives CDR1 SEHNR, CDR2 FQNEAQ (reference sequence). Here the CDR3 DNA reads TGTGCCAGCAGCCATAGTTGGGACAGGGAAGAGACCCAGTACTTC. Translating gives CASSHSWDREETQYF.

The J gene is TRBJ2-1, the V gene TRBV21-1; the table's D call TRBD2 went unverified against the DNA. TRBV21-1 is designated a pseudogene. The CDR3 sequence is 20 residues long. The CDR3 reads CASSREVHAALIPSYNEQFF. CDR3 nucleotide sequence: TGTGCCAGCAGCCGGGAGGTGCACGCAGCCTTAATTCCCTCCTACAATGAGCAGTTCTTC.

This clone was recorded only once. The genes are TRBV5-1 and TRBJ2-7; 7 positions agree with TRBD1. The CDR3 contains 14 residues. The germline gives CDR1 SGHRS, CDR2 YFSETQ. Trimming took 4 bases from V and 7 from J; bases not matched to a gene: 11. The DNA of the CDR3 is TGCGCCAGCAGCCCAGGGACAGCCCGAACGGAGCAGTACTTC. Its protein product is CASSPGTARTEQYF.

The chain recombines TRBV2 with TRBJ1-5, with D uncertain. The ends were cut back, 4 bases at V and 2 bases at J, with 9 bases in the middle. This CDR3 has 14 amino acids. Germline V gives CDR1 SNHLY, CDR2 FYNNEI. CDR3 bases: TGTGCCAGCAGTGGAGAGCTAGGCAATCAGCCCCAGCATTTT. This sequence encodes CASSGELGNQPQHF.

This chain connects TRBV5-1 to TRBJ2-3, with 11 bases lining up with TRBD2. The junction had 0 bases not matched to a gene; V was cut back by 0 bases and J by 3 bases. This CDR3 contains 15 residues. Germline assignment: CDR1 SGHRS and CDR2 YFSETQ. In DNA form, the CDR3 reads TGCGCCAGCAGCTTGGGACTAGCGGGAACAGATACGCAGTATTTT. Amino acid sequence: CASSLGLAGTDTQYF.

The rearrangement joins TRBV7-2 to TRBJ2-7; 10 bases map to TRBD2. The CDR3 covers 16 residues. Trimming cost V 5 bases and J 2 bases; bases outside gene matches: 9. CDR1 and CDR2 from the germline V gene are SGHTA and FQGNSA. CDR3 coding DNA: TGTGCCAGCAGCACAATCCTAGCGGGAGTCCCCTACGAGCAGTACTTC. Translated, it gives CASSTILAGVPYEQYF.

This rearrangement joins TRBV28 to TRBJ2-5, with TRBD1 matching over 7 bases. This CDR3 has 14 amino acids. The ends lost 6 bases at V and 10 bases at J; junction bases unmatched: 14. Germline values: CDR1 MDHEN, CDR2 SYDVKM. CDR3 sequence (DNA): TGTGCCAGCAGCCTAGGACAGGCGGGTGAGGACCAGTACTTC. This sequence encodes CASSLGQAGEDQYF.

This clone was counted once. The V gene is TRBV28, the J gene TRBJ2-7; 8 bases align to TRBD1. Germline V gene data show CDR1 as MDHEN and CDR2 as SYDVKM. Unmatched junction bases numbered 13, after V lost 3 bases and J lost 3 bases. The CDR3 has 17 amino acids. The CDR3, as DNA: TGTGCCAGCAGTTTCCGGCTCAGGGGGCAAGTGGGCTACGAGCAGTACTTC. It yields the protein CASSFRLRGQVGYEQYF.

The V gene is TRBV10-3, the J gene TRBJ2-7; TRBD1 aligns across 9 bases. This CDR3 is built from 15 residues. Germline loops: CDR1 ENHRY, CDR2 SYGVKD. With V trimmed by 10 bases and J by 3 bases, 13 bases remained unmatched. CDR3 residues: CATSVGTGILYEQYF. DNA of the CDR3: TGTGCCACCTCAGTGGGGACAGGGATCCTCTACGAGCAGTACTTC.

V usage is TRBV12-5 and J usage is TRBJ2-2, with TRBD2 as a possible D gene (5 bases). V gave up 4 bases and J gave up 3 bases, with 15 bases separating them. There are 16 residues in the CDR3. Germline V CDR1 and CDR2: LGHNT, FRNRAP. The CDR3 region has the DNA TGTGCTAGTGGTTCCCTGGACTTAACCTACACCGGGGAGCTGTTTTTT. Translated: CASGSLDLTYTGELFF.

This clone was detected only once. CDR3 sequence reads: CASSHTGELFF. The CDR3, as DNA: TGTGCCAGCTCTCACACCGGGGAGCTGTTTTTT. This rearrangement joins TRBV6-6 to TRBJ2-2; D unclear. V was cut by 8 bases and J by 3 bases, with 4 bases left in between. In germline, CDR1 is MNHNY, CDR2 SVGAGI (reference sequence). The CDR3 contains 11 residues.

About this clone: One junction end does not reproduce the germline sequence, and a read error may be involved. The rearrangement uses TRBV28 and TRBJ2-7; D is uncertain. The CDR3 sequence is 11 residues long. Germline lookup yields CDR1 MDHEN and CDR2 SYDVKM. In DNA form, the CDR3 reads TGTGCCAGCAGTTTAGACAAAACCCTCCTTTTC. Its translation: CASSLDKTLLF.